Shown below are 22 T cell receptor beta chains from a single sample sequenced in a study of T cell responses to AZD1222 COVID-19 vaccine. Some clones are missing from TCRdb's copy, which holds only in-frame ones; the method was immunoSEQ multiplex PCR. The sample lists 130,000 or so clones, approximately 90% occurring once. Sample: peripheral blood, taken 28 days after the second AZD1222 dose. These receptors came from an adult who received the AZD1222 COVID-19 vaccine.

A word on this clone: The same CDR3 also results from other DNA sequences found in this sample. CDR3 sequence (DNA): TGTGCCAGCATCTTAGGGGGGGGAGGTAGTTCACCCCTCCACTTT. Translating gives CASILGGGGSSPLHF. The chain is built from TRBV28 and TRBJ1-6, with D perhaps TRBD1 (6 bases). This CDR3 has 15 residues. The germline V gene encodes CDR1 MDHEN and CDR2 SYDVKM. V lost 7 bases to trimming and J lost 9 bases, with 19 bases between them.

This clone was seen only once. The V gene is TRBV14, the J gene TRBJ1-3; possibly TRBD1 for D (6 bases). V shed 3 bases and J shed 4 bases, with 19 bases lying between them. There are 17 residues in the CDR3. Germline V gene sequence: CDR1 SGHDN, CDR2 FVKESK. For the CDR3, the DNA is TGTGCCAGCAGCCACCCCCGGGGGGCCGTGGGCGGAAACACCATATATTTT. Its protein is CASSHPRGAVGGNTIYF.

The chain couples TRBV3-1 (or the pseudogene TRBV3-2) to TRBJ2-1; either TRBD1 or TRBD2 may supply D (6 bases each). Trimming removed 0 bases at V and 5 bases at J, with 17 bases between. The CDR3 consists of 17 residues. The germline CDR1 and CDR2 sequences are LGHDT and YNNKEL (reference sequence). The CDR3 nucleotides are TGTGCCAGCAGCCAAGAAGGGGGGCCATTCCCCCACAATGAGCAGTTCTTC. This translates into CASSQEGGPFPHNEQFF.

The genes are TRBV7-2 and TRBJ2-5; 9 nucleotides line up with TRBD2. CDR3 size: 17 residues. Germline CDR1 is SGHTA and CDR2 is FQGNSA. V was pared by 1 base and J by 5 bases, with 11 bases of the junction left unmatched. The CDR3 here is CASSLGLAGGPRETQYF. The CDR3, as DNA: TGTGCCAGCAGCTTAGGTTTGGCGGGAGGGCCACGGGAGACCCAGTACTTC. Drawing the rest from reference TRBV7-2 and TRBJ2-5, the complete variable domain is GAGVSQSPSNKVTEKGKDVELRCDPISGHTALYWYRQSLGQGLEFLIYFQGNSAPDKSGLPSDRFSAERTGGSVSTLTIQRTQQEDSAVYLCASSLGLAGGPRETQYFGPGTRLLVL.

CDR3 amino acids: CASSPPGTSGNTIYF. Here the CDR3 DNA reads TGTGCCAGCTCACCACCAGGCACCTCTGGAAACACCATATATTTT. The chain combines TRBV18 with TRBJ1-3; no clear D gene. Deletions cut 0 bases from V and 0 bases from J, with 6 bases between. Germline V gene lookup returns CDR1 KGHSH and CDR2 LQKENI. This CDR3 has 15 residues.

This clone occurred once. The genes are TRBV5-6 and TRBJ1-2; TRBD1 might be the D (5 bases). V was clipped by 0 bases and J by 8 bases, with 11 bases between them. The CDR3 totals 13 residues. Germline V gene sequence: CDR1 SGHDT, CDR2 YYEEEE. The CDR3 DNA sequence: TGTGCCAGCAGCTTGGCGGGGGTAATCGGCTACACCTTC. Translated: CASSLAGVIGYTF.

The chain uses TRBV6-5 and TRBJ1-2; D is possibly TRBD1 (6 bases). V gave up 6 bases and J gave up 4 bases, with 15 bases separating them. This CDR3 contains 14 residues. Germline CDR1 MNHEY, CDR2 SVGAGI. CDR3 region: CASRPRGGTYGYTF. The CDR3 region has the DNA TGTGCCAGCAGACCACGAGGGGGGACCTATGGCTACACCTTC.

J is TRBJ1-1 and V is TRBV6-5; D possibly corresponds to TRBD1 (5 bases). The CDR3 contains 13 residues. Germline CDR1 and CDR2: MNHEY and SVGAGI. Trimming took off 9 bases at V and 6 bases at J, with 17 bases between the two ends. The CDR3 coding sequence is TGTGCCAGTTCTGGGGGGAAAAACGCTGAAGCTTTCTTT. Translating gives CASSGGKNAEAFF.

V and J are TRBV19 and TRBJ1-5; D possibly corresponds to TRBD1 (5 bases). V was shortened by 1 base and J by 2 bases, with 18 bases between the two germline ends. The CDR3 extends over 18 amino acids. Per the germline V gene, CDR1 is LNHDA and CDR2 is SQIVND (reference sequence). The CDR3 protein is CASSIAPQGERGNQPQHF. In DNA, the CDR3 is TGTGCCAGTAGTATAGCTCCTCAAGGGGAAAGAGGCAATCAGCCCCAGCATTTT.

CDR3: CAGGDRRPYEQYF. In DNA form, the CDR3 reads TGCGCCGGGGGGGACAGGCGCCCCTACGAGCAGTACTTC. The chain joins TRBV10-1 to TRBJ2-7, with a weak D call TRBD1 (8 bases). Germline V lookup: CDR1 WNHNN, CDR2 SYGVQD (reference sequence). This CDR3 has 13 amino acids. Trimming pared 11 bases from V and 2 bases from J, leaving 16 bases between.

The CDR3 spells CASSTRDAHQPQHF. CDR3 coding DNA: TGTGCCAGCAGTACCCGGGACGCCCATCAGCCCCAGCATTTT. The rearrangement joins TRBV6-5 to TRBJ1-5; tentative D call: TRBD1 (5 bases). Looked up from germline, CDR1 is MNHEY and CDR2 is SVGAGI. The CDR3 has 14 residues. Between the trimmed V and J ends, which lost 5 bases and 5 bases, there was a span of 13 bases.

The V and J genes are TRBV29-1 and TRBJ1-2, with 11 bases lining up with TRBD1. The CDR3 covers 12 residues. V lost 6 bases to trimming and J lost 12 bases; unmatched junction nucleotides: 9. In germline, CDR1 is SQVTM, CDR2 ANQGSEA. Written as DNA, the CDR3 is TGCAGCGTCGCCGGGACAGGGGGATTGGACACCTTC. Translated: CSVAGTGGLDTF.

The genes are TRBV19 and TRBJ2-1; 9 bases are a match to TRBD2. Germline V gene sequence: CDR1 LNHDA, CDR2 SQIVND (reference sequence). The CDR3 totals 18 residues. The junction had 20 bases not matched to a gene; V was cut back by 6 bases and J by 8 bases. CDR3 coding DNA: TGTGCCAGTAGGGTCCCCCCCGGTGGCGCGGGAGGGCGTCATGAGCAGTTCTTC. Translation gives CASRVPPGGAGGRHEQFF.

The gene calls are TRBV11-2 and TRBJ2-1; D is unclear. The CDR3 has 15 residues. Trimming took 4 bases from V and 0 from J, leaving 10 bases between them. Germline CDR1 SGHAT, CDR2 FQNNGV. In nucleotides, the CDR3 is TGTGCCAGCAGCTCAAGGGATAGCTCCTACAATGAGCAGTTCTTC. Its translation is CASSSRDSSYNEQFF.

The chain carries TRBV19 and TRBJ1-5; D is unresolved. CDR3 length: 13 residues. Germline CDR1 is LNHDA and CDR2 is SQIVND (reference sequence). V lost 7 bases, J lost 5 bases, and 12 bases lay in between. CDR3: CASNRAPYQPQHF. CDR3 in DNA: TGTGCCAGTAACCGGGCGCCGTATCAGCCCCAGCATTTT.

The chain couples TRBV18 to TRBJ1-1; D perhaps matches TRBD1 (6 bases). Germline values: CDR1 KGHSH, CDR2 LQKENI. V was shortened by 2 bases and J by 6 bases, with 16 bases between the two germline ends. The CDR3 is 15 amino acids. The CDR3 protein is CASSPVTGSEAEAFF. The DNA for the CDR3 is TGTGCCAGCTCACCAGTAACAGGGTCTGAAGCTGAAGCTTTCTTT.

The CDR3 loop is CASSYDRDRDYGYTF. The CDR3 DNA reads TGTGCCAGCAGTTATGACCGGGACAGAGACTATGGCTACACCTTC. V and J are TRBV6-2 or TRBV6-3 and TRBJ1-2; 7 bases agree with TRBD1. This CDR3 comprises 15 residues. Germline trimming cut 3 bases from V and 3 bases from J; bases unmatched to any gene: 7. Germline V CDR1 and CDR2: MNHEY, SVGEGT.

CDR3 sequence reads: CASSPDTFGDTQYF. CDR3 coding DNA: TGTGCCAGCAGTCCGGATACATTCGGAGATACGCAGTATTTT. The rearrangement links TRBV28 to TRBJ2-3, with D unresolved. CDR3 length: 14 residues. Trimming pared 5 bases from V and 5 bases from J, leaving 14 bases between. The germline V gene encodes CDR1 MDHEN and CDR2 SYDVKM.

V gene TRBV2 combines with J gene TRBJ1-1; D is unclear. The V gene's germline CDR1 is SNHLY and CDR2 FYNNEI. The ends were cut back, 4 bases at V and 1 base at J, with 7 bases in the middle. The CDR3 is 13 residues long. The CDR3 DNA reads TGTGCCAGCAGTGTCCATGCGAACACTGAAGCTTTCTTT. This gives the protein CASSVHANTEAFF.

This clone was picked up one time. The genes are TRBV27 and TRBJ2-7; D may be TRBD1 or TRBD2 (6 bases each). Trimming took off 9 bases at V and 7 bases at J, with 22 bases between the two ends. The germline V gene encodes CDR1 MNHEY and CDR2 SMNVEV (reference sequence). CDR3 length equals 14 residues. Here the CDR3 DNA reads TGTGCCAGATTGTCCCGGGGGCAGCTCTATGAGCAGTACTTC. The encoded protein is CARLSRGQLYEQYF.

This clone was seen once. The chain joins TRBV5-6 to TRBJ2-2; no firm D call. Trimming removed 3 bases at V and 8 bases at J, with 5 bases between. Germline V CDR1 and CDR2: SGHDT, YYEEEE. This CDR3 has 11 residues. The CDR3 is CASSSSGELFF. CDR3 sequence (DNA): TGTGCCAGCAGCTCGTCGGGGGAGCTGTTTTTT.

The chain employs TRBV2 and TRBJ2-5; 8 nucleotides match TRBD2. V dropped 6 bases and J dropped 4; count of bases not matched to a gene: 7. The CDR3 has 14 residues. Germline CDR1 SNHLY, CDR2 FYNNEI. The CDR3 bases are TGTGCCAGCAGGGTGGTGCGGGAGGCAGAGACCCAGTACTTC. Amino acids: CASRVVREAETQYF.